This T cell receptor (beta chain) stems from a study of blood T cell repertoires in COVID-19. Sequencing used immunoSEQ multiplex PCR; TCRdb keeps in-frame clones, though not all of them. The data show 150,000 to 200,000 clones, 80% to 85% seen once. CDR1 SGHTA and CDR2 FQGNSA come from the germline V gene. There are 16 residues in the CDR3. V was pared by 0 bases and J by 0 bases, with 10 bases between. The receptor was isolated from a human donor with acute or convalescent COVID-19. The donor label of this sample is uncertain. The sequenced sample was peripheral blood. J is TRBJ2-3 and V is TRBV7-2; D call uncertain. The chain's CDR3 is CASSLAPPSSTDTQYF. The DNA of the CDR3 is TGTGCCAGCAGCTTAGCCCCTCCGTCTAGCACAGATACGCAGTATTTT.